This TCR beta chain stems from a study of T cell repertoires in ileal Crohn's disease. TCRdb's copy holds only in-frame clones and misses some; the assay was immunoSEQ multiplex PCR. The sample holds about 14,000 clones, approximately 90% seen once. Eligibility required adulthood, ileal or ileocolonic Crohn's disease and indicated ileocolonic resection. This CDR3 comprises 14 residues. The germline CDR1 and CDR2 sequences are LNHDA and SQIVND (reference sequence). Overall study findings and caveats: Compared with CD4 T cells, sorted CD8 cells carried more expanded clones. Active smokers at surgery had more clonal expansions than non-smokers.

As concerns this clone: Its target is not known.

This TCR was recovered from an adult with Crohn's disease. The chain is built from TRBV19 and TRBJ2-5; 8 nucleotides align to TRBD2. The J call could be wrong; TRBJ2-7 is a better fit for the DNA end. Sequencing was carried out using ileal tissue. The CDR3 nucleotides read TGTGCCAGTAGTACCGGGAGGGCCTCCTACGAGCAGTACTTC. Amino acid sequence: CASSTGRASYEQYF.